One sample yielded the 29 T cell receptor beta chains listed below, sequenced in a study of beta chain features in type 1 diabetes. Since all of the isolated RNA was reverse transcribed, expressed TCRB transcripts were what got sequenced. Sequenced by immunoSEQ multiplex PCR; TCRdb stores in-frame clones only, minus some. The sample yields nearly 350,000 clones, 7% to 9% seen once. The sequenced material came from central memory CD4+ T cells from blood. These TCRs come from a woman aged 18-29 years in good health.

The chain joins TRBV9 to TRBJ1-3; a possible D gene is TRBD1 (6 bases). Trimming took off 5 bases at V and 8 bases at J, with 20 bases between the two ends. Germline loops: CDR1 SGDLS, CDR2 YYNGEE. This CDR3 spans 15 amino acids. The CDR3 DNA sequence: TGTGCCAGCAGTCAGGCCCCCGGGACATCGCACACCATATATTTT. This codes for CASSQAPGTSHTIYF.

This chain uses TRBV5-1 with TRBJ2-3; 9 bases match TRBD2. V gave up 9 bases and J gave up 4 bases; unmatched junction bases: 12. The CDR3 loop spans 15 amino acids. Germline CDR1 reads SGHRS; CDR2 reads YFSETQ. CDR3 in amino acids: CATRPGVAGADTQYF. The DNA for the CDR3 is TGCGCCACCAGACCGGGAGTAGCGGGAGCAGATACGCAGTATTTT.

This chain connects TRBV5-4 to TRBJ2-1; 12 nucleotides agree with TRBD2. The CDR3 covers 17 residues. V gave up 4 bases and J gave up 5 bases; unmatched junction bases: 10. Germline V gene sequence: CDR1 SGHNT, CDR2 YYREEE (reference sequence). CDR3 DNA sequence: TGTGCCAGCAGCAAAGGTCCCGGACTAGCGGGAAACAATGAGCAGTTCTTC. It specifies CASSKGPGLAGNNEQFF.

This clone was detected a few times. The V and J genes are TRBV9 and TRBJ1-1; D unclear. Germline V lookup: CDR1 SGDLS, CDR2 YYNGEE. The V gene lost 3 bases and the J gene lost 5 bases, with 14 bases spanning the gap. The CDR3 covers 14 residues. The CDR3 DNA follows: TGTGCCAGCAGCGGACGACAAGGAGAAACTGAAGCTTTCTTT. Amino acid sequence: CASSGRQGETEAFF.

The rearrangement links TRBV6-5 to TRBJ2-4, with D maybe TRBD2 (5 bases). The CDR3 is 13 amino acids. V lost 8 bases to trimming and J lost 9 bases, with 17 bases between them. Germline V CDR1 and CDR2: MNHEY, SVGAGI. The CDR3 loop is CASRERDLGIQYF. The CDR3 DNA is TGTGCCAGCCGGGAAAGGGATTTGGGCATTCAGTACTTC.

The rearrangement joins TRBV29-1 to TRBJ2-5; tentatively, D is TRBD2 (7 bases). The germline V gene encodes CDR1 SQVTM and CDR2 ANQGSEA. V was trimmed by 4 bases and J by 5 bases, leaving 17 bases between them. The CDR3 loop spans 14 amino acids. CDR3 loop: CSVVGGARWETQYF. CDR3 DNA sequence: TGCAGCGTTGTAGGGGGGGCGCGGTGGGAGACCCAGTACTTC. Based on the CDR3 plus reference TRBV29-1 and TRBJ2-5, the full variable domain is SAVISQKPSRDICQRGTSLTIQCQVDSQVTMMFWYRQQPGQSLTLIATANQGSEATYESGFVIDKFPISRPNLTFSTLTVSNMSPEDSSIYLCSVVGGARWETQYFGPGTRLLVL.

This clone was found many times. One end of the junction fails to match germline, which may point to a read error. The CDR3 DNA is TGTGCCAGCAAGCAGCGGGAGGCACAAGAAACCCAGTACTTC. Residues: CASKQREAQETQYF. The V gene is TRBV2, the J gene TRBJ2-5; TRBD2 aligns across 9 bases. In germline, CDR1 is SNHLY, CDR2 FYNNEI. The CDR3 runs 14 residues.

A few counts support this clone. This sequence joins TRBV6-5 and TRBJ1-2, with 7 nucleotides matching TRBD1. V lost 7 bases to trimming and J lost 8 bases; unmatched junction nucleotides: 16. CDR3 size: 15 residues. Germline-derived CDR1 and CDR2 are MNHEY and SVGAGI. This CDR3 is CASTPGTDHYGGYTF. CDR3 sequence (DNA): TGTGCCAGCACCCCCGGGACAGACCACTATGGGGGCTACACCTTC.

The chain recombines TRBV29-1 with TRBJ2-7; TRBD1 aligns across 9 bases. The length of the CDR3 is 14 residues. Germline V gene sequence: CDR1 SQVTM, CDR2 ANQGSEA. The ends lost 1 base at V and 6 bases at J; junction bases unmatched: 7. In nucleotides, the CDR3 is TGCAGCGTTGAAGCCCAACAGGGGGCGACCGAGCAGTACTTC. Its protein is CSVEAQQGATEQYF.

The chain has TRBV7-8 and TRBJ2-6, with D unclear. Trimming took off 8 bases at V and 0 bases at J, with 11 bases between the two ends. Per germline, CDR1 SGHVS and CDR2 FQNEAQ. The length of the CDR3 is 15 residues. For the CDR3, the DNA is TGTGCCAGCGGCCTTGGGTTCTCTGGGGCCAACGTCCTGACTTTC. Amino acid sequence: CASGLGFSGANVLTF.

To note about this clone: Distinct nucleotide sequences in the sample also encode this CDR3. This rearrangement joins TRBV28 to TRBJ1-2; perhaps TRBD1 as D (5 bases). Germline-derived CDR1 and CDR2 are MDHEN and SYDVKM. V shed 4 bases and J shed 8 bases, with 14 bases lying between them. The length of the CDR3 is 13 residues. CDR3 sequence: CASSSRDPYGYTF. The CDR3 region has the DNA TGTGCCAGCAGTTCCCGGGACCCTTACGGCTACACCTTC.

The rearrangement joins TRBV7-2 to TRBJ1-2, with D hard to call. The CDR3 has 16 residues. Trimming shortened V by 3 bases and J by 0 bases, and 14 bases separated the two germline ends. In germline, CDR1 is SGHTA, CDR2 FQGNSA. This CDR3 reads CASSLGFHGSNYGYTF. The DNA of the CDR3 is TGTGCCAGCAGCTTGGGTTTTCACGGATCTAACTATGGCTACACCTTC.

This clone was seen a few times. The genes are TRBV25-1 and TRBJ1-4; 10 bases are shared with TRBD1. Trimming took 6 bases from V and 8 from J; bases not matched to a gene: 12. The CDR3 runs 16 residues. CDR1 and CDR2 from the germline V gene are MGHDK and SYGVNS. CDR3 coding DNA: TGTGCCAGCAGGAGGGACAGGGGTATCGGCGGGGAAAAACTGTTTTTT. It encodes CASRRDRGIGGEKLFF. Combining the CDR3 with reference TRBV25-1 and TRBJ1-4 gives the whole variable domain EADIYQTPRYLVIGTGKKITLECSQTMGHDKMYWYQQDPGMELHLIHYSYGVNSTEKGDLSSESTVSRIRTEHFPLTLESARPSHTSQYLCASRRDRGIGGEKLFFGSGTQLSVL.

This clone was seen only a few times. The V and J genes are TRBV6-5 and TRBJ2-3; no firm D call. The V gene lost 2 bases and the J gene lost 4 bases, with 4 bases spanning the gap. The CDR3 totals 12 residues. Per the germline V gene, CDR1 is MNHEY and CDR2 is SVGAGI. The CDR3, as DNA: TGTGCCAGCAGTTACGAATCAGATACGCAGTATTTT. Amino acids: CASSYESDTQYF.

As DNA, the CDR3 is TGTGCCAGCAGTTTAACCCTAGCGGGGAGAGCCGGGGAGCTGTTTTTT. Residues: CASSLTLAGRAGELFF. This chain joins TRBV28 and TRBJ2-2, with 9 nucleotides matching TRBD2. V lost 2 bases, J lost 6 bases, and 7 bases stayed unmatched. The CDR3 totals 16 residues. The germline gives CDR1 MDHEN, CDR2 SYDVKM.

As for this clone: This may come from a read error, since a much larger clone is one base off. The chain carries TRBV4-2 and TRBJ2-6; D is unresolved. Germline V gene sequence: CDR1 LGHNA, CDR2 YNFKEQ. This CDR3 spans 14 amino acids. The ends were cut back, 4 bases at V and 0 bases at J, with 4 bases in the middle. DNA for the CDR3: TGTGCCAGCAGCCCGACCTCTGGGGCCAACGTCCTGACTTTC. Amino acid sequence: CASSPTSGANVLTF.

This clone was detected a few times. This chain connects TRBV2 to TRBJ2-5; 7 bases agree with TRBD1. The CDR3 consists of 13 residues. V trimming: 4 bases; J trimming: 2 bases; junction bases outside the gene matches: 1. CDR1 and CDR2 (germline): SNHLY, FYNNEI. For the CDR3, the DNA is TGTGCCAGCAGTGGGGGACAGCAAGAGACCCAGTACTTC. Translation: CASSGGQQETQYF.

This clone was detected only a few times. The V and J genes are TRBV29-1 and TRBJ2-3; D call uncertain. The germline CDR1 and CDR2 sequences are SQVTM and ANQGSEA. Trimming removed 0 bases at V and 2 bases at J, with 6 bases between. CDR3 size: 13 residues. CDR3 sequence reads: CSVEDSLTDTQYF. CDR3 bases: TGCAGCGTTGAAGATTCTCTCACAGATACGCAGTATTTT.

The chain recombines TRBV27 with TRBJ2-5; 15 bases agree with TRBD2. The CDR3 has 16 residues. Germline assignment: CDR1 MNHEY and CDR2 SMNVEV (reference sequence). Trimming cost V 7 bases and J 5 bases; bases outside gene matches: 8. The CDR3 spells CASTEGLAGGGETQYF. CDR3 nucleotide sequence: TGTGCCAGCACCGAAGGACTAGCGGGAGGGGGGGAGACCCAGTACTTC.

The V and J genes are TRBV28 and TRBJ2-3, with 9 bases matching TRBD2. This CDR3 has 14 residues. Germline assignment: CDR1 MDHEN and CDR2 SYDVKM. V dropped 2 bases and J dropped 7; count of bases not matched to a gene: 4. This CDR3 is CASSLLTSGNTQYF. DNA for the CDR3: TGTGCCAGCAGTTTACTGACTAGCGGCAATACGCAGTATTTT.

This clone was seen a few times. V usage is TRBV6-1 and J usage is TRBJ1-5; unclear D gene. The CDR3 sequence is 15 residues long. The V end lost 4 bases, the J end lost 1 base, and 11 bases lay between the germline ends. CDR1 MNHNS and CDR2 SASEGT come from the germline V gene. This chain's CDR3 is CASSVVGVSNQPQHF. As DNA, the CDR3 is TGTGCCAGCAGTGTGGTGGGTGTGAGCAATCAGCCCCAGCATTTT.

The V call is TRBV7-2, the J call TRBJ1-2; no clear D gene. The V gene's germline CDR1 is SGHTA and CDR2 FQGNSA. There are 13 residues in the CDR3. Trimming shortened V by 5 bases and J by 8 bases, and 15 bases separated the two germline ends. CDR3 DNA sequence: TGTGCCAGCAGCGTTCAAGGGCGGCAGGGCTACACCTTC. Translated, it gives CASSVQGRQGYTF.

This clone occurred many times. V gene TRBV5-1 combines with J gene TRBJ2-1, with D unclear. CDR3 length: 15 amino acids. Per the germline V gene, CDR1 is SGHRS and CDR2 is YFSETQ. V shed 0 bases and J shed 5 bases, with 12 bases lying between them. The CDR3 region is CASSLVQAADNEQFF. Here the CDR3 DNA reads TGCGCCAGCAGCTTGGTGCAGGCCGCCGACAATGAGCAGTTCTTC.

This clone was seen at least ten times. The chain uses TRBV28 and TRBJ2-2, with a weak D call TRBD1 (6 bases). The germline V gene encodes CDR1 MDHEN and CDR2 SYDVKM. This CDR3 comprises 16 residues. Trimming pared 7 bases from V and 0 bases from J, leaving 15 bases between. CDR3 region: CASTGLGAPNTGELFF. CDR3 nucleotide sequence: TGTGCCAGCACCGGTTTGGGGGCCCCGAACACCGGGGAGCTGTTTTTT.

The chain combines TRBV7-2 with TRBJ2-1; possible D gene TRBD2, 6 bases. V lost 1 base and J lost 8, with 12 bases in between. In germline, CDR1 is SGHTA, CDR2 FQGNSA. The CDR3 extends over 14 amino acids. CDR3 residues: CASSLEPSADEQFF. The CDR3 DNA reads TGTGCCAGCAGCTTAGAGCCTAGCGCGGATGAGCAGTTCTTC.

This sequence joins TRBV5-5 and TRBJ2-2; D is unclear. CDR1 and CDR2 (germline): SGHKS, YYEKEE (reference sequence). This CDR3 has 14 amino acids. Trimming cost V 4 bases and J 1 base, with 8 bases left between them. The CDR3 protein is CASSPGWNTGELFF. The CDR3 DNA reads TGTGCCAGCAGCCCCGGGTGGAACACCGGGGAGCTGTTTTTT.

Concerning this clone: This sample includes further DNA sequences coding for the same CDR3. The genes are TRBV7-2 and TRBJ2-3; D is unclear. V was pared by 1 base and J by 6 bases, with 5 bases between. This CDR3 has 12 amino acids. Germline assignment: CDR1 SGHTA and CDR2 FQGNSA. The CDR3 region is CASSLVRDTQYF. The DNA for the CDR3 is TGTGCCAGCAGCTTAGTCCGGGATACGCAGTATTTT.

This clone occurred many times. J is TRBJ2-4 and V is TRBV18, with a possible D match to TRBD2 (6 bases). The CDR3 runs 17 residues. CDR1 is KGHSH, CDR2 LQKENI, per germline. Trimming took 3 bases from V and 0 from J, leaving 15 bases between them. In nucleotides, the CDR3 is TGTGCCAGCTCACCTGGCGGGGCGGGTATAGCCAAAAACATTCAGTACTTC. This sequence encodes CASSPGGAGIAKNIQYF.

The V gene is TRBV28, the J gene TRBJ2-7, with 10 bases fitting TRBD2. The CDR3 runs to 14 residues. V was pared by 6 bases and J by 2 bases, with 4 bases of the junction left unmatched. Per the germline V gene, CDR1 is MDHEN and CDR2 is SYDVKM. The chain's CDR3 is CASSVLAGTYEQYF. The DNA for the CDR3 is TGTGCCAGCAGCGTACTAGCGGGGACCTACGAGCAGTACTTC.